The TCR beta chain described here comes from a study of blood T cell repertoires in COVID-19. At the level of the study: T cells, B-cell-depleted T cells, or PBMCs provided the cDNA or gDNA that served as material.

V lost 2 bases to trimming and J lost 3 bases, with 11 bases between them. The CDR3 contains 15 residues. Germline V lookup: CDR1 MNHEY, CDR2 SVGAGI. Data came from immunoSEQ multiplex PCR; TCRdb stores just in-frame clones and leaves some out. In the table there are 250,000 to 350,000 clones, around 90% of which are singletons. The origin of this receptor is a man younger than 35 who had recovered from COVID-19. The chain recombines TRBV6-5 with TRBJ2-1; no definite D call. The sequenced material came from peripheral blood. In DNA, the CDR3 is TGTGCCAGCAGTTACGGGTCTGGCGGCTACAATGAGCAGTTCTTC. Translation gives CASSYGSGGYNEQFF.